Listed here are 18 T cell receptor beta chains from one sample, sequenced in a study of control samples from healthy donors and cancer patients. TCRdb's table, derived via immunoSEQ multiplex PCR, lists solely in-frame clones and lacks some. The data contain roughly 150,000 clones, approximately 88% of them singletons. The sequenced sample consisted of blood. Receptors originate from a man aged 30 to 39 in good health.

This rearrangement joins TRBV27 to TRBJ2-2, with a weak D call TRBD2 (6 bases). Germline CDR1 reads MNHEY; CDR2 reads SMNVEV (reference sequence). This CDR3 has 14 residues. V was cut by 6 bases and J by 2 bases, with 10 bases left in between. The CDR3 region has the DNA TGTGCCAGCAGCCAGGGACTTAACACCGGGGAGCTGTTTTTT. Protein product: CASSQGLNTGELFF.

V and J are TRBV30 and TRBJ1-1; no clear D gene. Germline V CDR1 and CDR2: GTSNPN, SVGIG (reference sequence). The CDR3 sequence is 10 residues long. The V and J ends lost 6 bases and 4 bases respectively, with 6 bases between them. DNA for the CDR3: TGTGCCTGTGGCCTCACTGAAGCTTTCTTT. Translation: CACGLTEAFF. The whole variable domain, remainder taken from reference TRBV30 and TRBJ1-1, is SQTIHQWPATLVQPVGSPLSLECTVEGTSNPNLYWYRQAAGRGLQLLFYSVGIGQISSEVPQNLSASRPQDRQFILSSKKLLLSDSGFYLCACGLTEAFFGQGTRLTVV.

The CDR3 region has the DNA TGTGCCAGCAGCTTAGAGGGACAGGGTGGCTACGAGCAGTACTTC. The encoded protein is CASSLEGQGGYEQYF. The chain joins TRBV11-3 to TRBJ2-7, with TRBD1 matching over 9 bases. Per germline, CDR1 SGHNT and CDR2 YENEEA. Trimming cost V 0 bases and J 3 bases; bases outside gene matches: 3. The CDR3 is 15 residues long. The whole variable domain, remainder taken from reference TRBV11-3 and TRBJ2-7, is EAGVVQSPRYKIIEKKQPVAFWCNPISGHNTLYWYLQNLGQGPELLIRYENEEAVDDSQLPKDRFSAERLKGVDSTLKIQPAELGDSAVYLCASSLEGQGGYEQYFGPGTRLTVT.

The genes are TRBV19 and TRBJ1-2, with 7 bases matching TRBD1. The CDR3 is 15 amino acids. The trim removed 3 bases at V and 6 bases at J, leaving 10 bases unmatched. From germline, CDR1 is LNHDA and CDR2 SQIVND (reference sequence). This CDR3 reads CASSILGQASHGYTF. CDR3 DNA: TGTGCCAGTAGTATCCTCGGACAGGCCTCTCATGGCTACACCTTC.

The rearrangement joins TRBV5-1 to TRBJ2-1; 8 bases align to TRBD2. V trimming: 0 bases; J trimming: 0 bases; junction bases outside the gene matches: 2. The germline CDR1 and CDR2 sequences are SGHRS and YFSETQ. This CDR3 comprises 16 residues. The CDR3 nucleotides are TGCGCCAGCAGCTTGGTACTAGCGGCCTCCTACAATGAGCAGTTCTTC. Encoded protein: CASSLVLAASYNEQFF.

J is TRBJ2-1 and V is TRBV5-1, with 7 nucleotides matching TRBD2. This CDR3 has 14 amino acids. J gave up 5 bases and V 3 bases, and 5 bases lay outside the gene matches. Germline V gene data show CDR1 as SGHRS and CDR2 as YFSETQ. The CDR3 reads CASSSGTTNNEQFF. The DNA of the CDR3 is TGCGCCAGCAGCTCCGGGACTACTAACAATGAGCAGTTCTTC.

The chain employs TRBV9 and TRBJ2-2, with 11 bases aligning to TRBD2. This CDR3 is built from 17 residues. The germline V gene encodes CDR1 SGDLS and CDR2 YYNGEE. Trimming cost V 1 base and J 4 bases; bases outside gene matches: 6. The CDR3 DNA reads as TGTGCCAGCAGCGTAACTAGCGGGGGACTTTCCACCGGGGAGCTGTTTTTT. Protein: CASSVTSGGLSTGELFF.

The V gene is TRBV5-1, the J gene TRBJ1-4; 10 nucleotides line up with TRBD1. Losses at the gene ends were 2 bases for V and 7 bases for J; bases not matched to a gene: 20. Germline CDR1 and CDR2: SGHRS and YFSETQ. CDR3 length: 20 residues. CDR3 DNA: TGCGCCAGCAGCTTTTTAGGGGCCGGGACAGGGGACAGGAATGGTGAAAAACTGTTTTTT. It yields the protein CASSFLGAGTGDRNGEKLFF.

This chain joins TRBV5-8 and TRBJ1-1, with 7 bases matching TRBD1. The CDR3 runs 16 residues. Germline-derived CDR1 and CDR2 are SGHTS and YDEGEE. J was trimmed by 0 bases and V by 4 bases; bases with no gene match: 9. The CDR3 protein is CASSRAPGGMNTEAFF. CDR3 DNA sequence: TGTGCCAGCAGCCGGGCGCCAGGGGGGATGAACACTGAAGCTTTCTTT. Full variable domain (rest looked up from reference TRBV5-8 and TRBJ1-1): EAGVTQSPTHLIKTRGQQATLRCSPISGHTSVYWYQQALGLGLQFLLWYDEGEERNRGNFPPRFSGRQFPNYSSELNVNALELEDSALYLCASSRAPGGMNTEAFFGQGTRLTVV.

The V gene is TRBV19, the J gene TRBJ1-2, with D unresolved. V was clipped by 5 bases and J by 2 bases, with 9 bases between them. Germline CDR1 reads LNHDA; CDR2 reads SQIVND (reference sequence). The CDR3 is 13 amino acids. In DNA, the CDR3 is TGTGCCAGTAGTGCCACAGAGAACTATGGCTACACCTTC. Translated, it gives CASSATENYGYTF.

J is TRBJ2-7 and V is TRBV9; D perhaps matches TRBD2 (5 bases). Deletions cut 0 bases from V and 6 bases from J, with 10 bases between. CDR1 SGDLS and CDR2 YYNGEE come from the germline V gene. This CDR3 comprises 13 residues. The CDR3 coding sequence is TGTGCCAGCAGCGTAGAGCCCCGGGGCGAGCAGTACTTC. Protein product: CASSVEPRGEQYF.

The chain has TRBV12-5 and TRBJ2-1, with a weak D call TRBD1 (6 bases). V was shortened by 0 bases and J by 13 bases, with 10 bases between the two germline ends. Germline values: CDR1 LGHNT, CDR2 FRNRAP. This CDR3 contains 12 residues. CDR3 in amino acids: CASGLVEGGQFF. As DNA, the CDR3 is TGTGCTAGTGGTTTGGTAGAAGGGGGACAGTTCTTC.

The V gene is TRBV3-1 (or the pseudogene TRBV3-2), the J gene TRBJ2-4; the match to TRBD1 covers 7 bases. Germline V gene data show CDR1 as LGHDT and CDR2 as YNNKEL (reference sequence). The CDR3 runs to 15 residues. J lost 2 bases, V lost 3 bases, and 4 bases had no gene match. The DNA of the CDR3 is TGTGCCAGCAGCCATCAACAGGGGTCCAAAAACATTCAGTACTTC. Translating it yields CASSHQQGSKNIQYF.

This clone counts as medium-sized. The chain recombines TRBV6-6 with TRBJ2-2, with D possibly being TRBD2 (5 bases). V was shortened by 8 bases and J by 0 bases, with 13 bases between the two germline ends. This CDR3 region has 15 residues. Per germline, CDR1 MNHNY and CDR2 SVGAGI (reference sequence). The CDR3 loop is CASAPGLANTGELFF. CDR3 DNA sequence: TGTGCCAGCGCCCCCGGACTCGCGAACACCGGGGAGCTGTTTTTT.

The chain combines TRBV5-1 with TRBJ2-7, with no clear D. Germline CDR1 SGHRS, CDR2 YFSETQ. V lost 1 base to trimming and J lost 5 bases, with 13 bases between them. This CDR3 contains 14 residues. As DNA, the CDR3 is TGCGCCAGCAGCTTGACCGGTGTGGTCAACGAGCAGTACTTC. Its translation: CASSLTGVVNEQYF. The whole variable domain, filled in from reference TRBV5-1 and TRBJ2-7, reads KAGVTQTPRYLIKTRGQQVTLSCSPISGHRSVSWYQQTPGQGLQFLFEYFSETQRNKGNFPGRFSGRQFSNSRSEMNVSTLELGDSALYLCASSLTGVVNEQYFGPGTRLTVT.

This chain connects TRBV7-6 to TRBJ2-7, with D possibly being TRBD1 (6 bases). V gave up 4 bases and J gave up 4 bases, with 8 bases separating them. Per the germline V gene, CDR1 is SGHVS and CDR2 is FNYEAQ. This CDR3 contains 12 residues. This chain's CDR3 is CASSSDRYEQYF. In nucleotides, the CDR3 is TGTGCCAGCAGCTCTGACAGGTACGAGCAGTACTTC. Full variable domain (rest looked up from reference TRBV7-6 and TRBJ2-7): GAGVSQSPRYKVTKRGQDVALRCDPISGHVSLYWYRQALGQGPEFLTYFNYEAQQDKSGLPNDRFSAERPEGSISTLTIQRTEQRDSAMYRCASSSDRYEQYFGPGTRLTVT.

The rearrangement joins TRBV24-1 to TRBJ2-6; D might be TRBD2 (5 bases). Germline V gives CDR1 KGHDR, CDR2 SFDVKD. This CDR3 has 15 amino acids. V was shortened by 3 bases and J by 3 bases, with 8 bases between the two germline ends. This chain's CDR3 is CATSDEGGGANVLTF. Here the CDR3 DNA reads TGTGCCACCAGTGATGAGGGTGGTGGGGCCAACGTCCTGACTTTC.

This chain connects TRBV5-1 to TRBJ2-7; no firm D call. The V end lost 4 bases, the J end lost 2 bases, and 4 bases lay between the germline ends. Germline V lookup: CDR1 SGHRS, CDR2 YFSETQ. The CDR3 totals 11 residues. CDR3 loop: CASSDTYEQYF. The CDR3 nucleotides are TGCGCCAGCAGCGATACCTACGAGCAGTACTTC. Full variable domain (outside the CDR3, taken from reference TRBV5-1 and TRBJ2-7): KAGVTQTPRYLIKTRGQQVTLSCSPISGHRSVSWYQQTPGQGLQFLFEYFSETQRNKGNFPGRFSGRQFSNSRSEMNVSTLELGDSALYLCASSDTYEQYFGPGTRLTVT.